This T cell receptor beta chain was recorded in a study of T-cell memory formation after mild COVID-19. Study-level background: Largely, TCR clusters stayed within a single donor.

TCRdb reprocessed the 5' RACE reads via MiXCR and lists one record per CDR3 protein. The sample contains about 180,000 distinct CDR3 sequences, 15% to 20% of which appear only once. The origin of this receptor is an adult woman who had mild COVID-19 (a few samples of this study predate the infection). Cell type and time point are not known. Input material: PBMCs or a T cell subset sorted from them (not recorded which).

The chain's CDR3 is CASSSDPQRSEQYF. The CDR3 nucleotides read TGCGCCAGCAGCTCGGACCCTCAGAGATCCGAGCAGTACTTC. The chain joins TRBV5-1 to TRBJ2-7; D gene ambiguous. V dropped 3 bases and J dropped 6 bases, with 16 bases sitting between them. CDR1 SGHRS and CDR2 YFSETQ come from the germline V gene. CDR3 size: 14 residues.